Below, 26 T cell receptor beta chains from the same sample are listed, as sequenced in a study of cytomegalovirus exposure and HLA in healthy donors. The primer mix had 60 Vbeta and 13 Jbeta primers. Sequenced by immunoSEQ multiplex PCR; TCRdb stores in-frame clones only, minus some. The sample holds about 80,000 clones, around 67% seen once. Sequenced material: PBMCs. The receptors were gathered from a woman aged 45-65 years in good health and CMV-seropositive.

This clone was seen a single time. The V and J genes are TRBV6-5 and TRBJ1-2; the match to TRBD1 covers 9 bases. Germline CDR1 is MNHEY and CDR2 is SVGAGI. CDR3 length: 13 residues. V was clipped by 9 bases and J by 4 bases; unmatched bases: 6. The CDR3 spells CASKGTGIYGYTF. Written as DNA, the CDR3 is TGTGCCAGTAAAGGGACAGGGATCTATGGCTACACCTTC.

This clone occurred a few times. The rearrangement uses TRBV6-4 and TRBJ1-6, with D maybe TRBD1 (6 bases). This CDR3 has 17 residues. Looked up from germline, CDR1 is MRHNA and CDR2 is SNTAGT. The ends were cut back, 2 bases at V and 8 bases at J, with 19 bases in the middle. The CDR3 loop reads CASSDPIAGAEDSPLHF. The CDR3 region has the DNA TGTGCCAGCAGTGACCCAATCGCAGGGGCGGAGGATTCACCCCTCCACTTT.

The rearrangement joins TRBV19 to TRBJ1-5; 12 bases match TRBD1. V trimming: 4 bases; J trimming: 5 bases; junction bases outside the gene matches: 3. Germline loops: CDR1 LNHDA, CDR2 SQIVND (reference sequence). The CDR3 sequence is 15 residues long. The CDR3 DNA sequence: TGTGCCAGTAGTAAGGGACAGGGGGCTGATCAGCCCCAGCATTTT. Translated, it gives CASSKGQGADQPQHF. The variable domain in full, with the rest retrieved from reference TRBV19 and TRBJ1-5, is DGGITQSPKYLFRKEGQNVTLSCEQNLNHDAMYWYRQDPGQGLRLIYYSQIVNDFQKGDIAEGYSVSREKKESFPLTVTSAQKNPTAFYLCASSKGQGADQPQHFGDGTRLSIL.

The chain carries TRBV29-1 and TRBJ1-1; no clear D gene. The CDR3 is 12 residues long. The ends were cut back, 6 bases at V and 3 bases at J, with 11 bases in the middle. CDR1 is SQVTM, CDR2 ANQGSEA, per germline. CDR3 in DNA: TGCAGCGTCCTGGGCTACTACACTGAAGCTTTCTTT. Protein sequence: CSVLGYYTEAFF.

This clone was counted between two and nine times. The chain uses TRBV18 and TRBJ1-2; 7 nucleotides match TRBD1. Losses at the gene ends were 4 bases for V and 4 bases for J; bases not matched to a gene: 12. This CDR3 spans 16 amino acids. Germline-derived CDR1 and CDR2 are KGHSH and LQKENI. The DNA for the CDR3 is TGTGCCAGCTCACTCCGTGACAGGGAGTTGGCCTATGGCTACACCTTC. It codes for CASSLRDRELAYGYTF.

The CDR3 here is CASSQDLQGEYAIYF. As DNA, the CDR3 is TGCGCCAGCAGCCAAGATCTACAAGGGGAATATGCCATATATTTT. The chain joins TRBV4-1 to TRBJ1-3; tentatively, D is TRBD1 (5 bases). CDR3 size: 15 residues. Germline CDR1 and CDR2: MGHRA and YSYEKL. The germline V and J ends were trimmed by 0 bases and 11 bases, with 17 bases remaining between them.

V gene TRBV6-1 combines with J gene TRBJ1-3; D is possibly TRBD1 (6 bases). The germline gives CDR1 MNHNS, CDR2 SASEGT. V lost 2 bases and J lost 2, with 10 bases in between. There are 15 residues in the CDR3. The CDR3 protein is CASSELTGTGNTIYF. The CDR3 DNA is TGTGCCAGCAGTGAATTGACAGGCACTGGAAACACCATATATTTT.

CDR3 in DNA: TGTGCCAGCAGCTTGGTGCGCAATAACAATGAGCAGTTCTTC. This encodes CASSLVRNNNEQFF. The chain combines TRBV5-6 with TRBJ2-1; no definite D call. The V end was cut by 0 bases, the J end by 5 bases, with 9 bases between. Per the germline V gene, CDR1 is SGHDT and CDR2 is YYEEEE. CDR3 size: 14 residues.

This clone has only a few counts. The chain recombines TRBV11-2 with TRBJ2-5, with 16 bases identical to TRBD2. CDR3 length: 17 amino acids. The V gene's germline CDR1 is SGHAT and CDR2 FQNNGV. J gave up 6 bases and V 4 bases, and 8 bases lay outside the gene matches. The chain's CDR3 is CASSSGLAGGPRKTQYF. In DNA, the CDR3 is TGTGCCAGCAGCTCGGGACTAGCGGGGGGGCCTAGGAAGACCCAGTACTTC.

This sequence joins TRBV9 and TRBJ2-5, with TRBD2 identical over 8 bases. The V and J ends lost 1 base and 1 base, in that order; junction bases with no gene match: 3. CDR3 size: 15 residues. Germline values: CDR1 SGDLS, CDR2 YYNGEE. The CDR3 protein is CASSVSGGIQETQYF. CDR3 DNA: TGTGCCAGCAGCGTAAGCGGGGGTATCCAAGAGACCCAGTACTTC.

The chain is built from TRBV5-6 and TRBJ1-5; unclear D gene. The CDR3 runs to 13 residues. Germline V gene data show CDR1 as SGHDT and CDR2 as YYEEEE. V gave up 0 bases and J gave up 6 bases, with 7 bases separating them. CDR3 DNA sequence: TGTGCCAGCAGCTTGGCCCCGGGTCAGCCCCAGCATTTT. Translation: CASSLAPGQPQHF.

CDR3 in amino acids: CASSGRNPANTGELFF. The CDR3 DNA is TGTGCCAGCAGTGGTCGTAATCCCGCGAACACCGGGGAGCTGTTTTTT. The chain links TRBV2 to TRBJ2-2, with D hard to call. The V and J ends lost 4 bases and 0 bases respectively, with 12 bases between them. The CDR3 has 16 amino acids. Germline loops: CDR1 SNHLY, CDR2 FYNNEI.

The chain links TRBV27 to TRBJ2-3; 7 nucleotides align to TRBD1. With V trimmed by 6 bases and J by 2 bases, 5 bases remained unmatched. CDR1 is MNHEY and CDR2 is SMNVEV in the germline V gene (reference sequence). This CDR3 spans 14 amino acids. The CDR3 DNA sequence: TGTGCCAGCAGAGCGACAGGGATCACAGATACGCAGTATTTT. Encoded protein: CASRATGITDTQYF.

The CDR3 nucleotides are TGTGCCAGTAGTATAGGACAGTCGTCCGGCATTCAGTACTTC. This gives the protein CASSIGQSSGIQYF. The rearrangement links TRBV19 to TRBJ2-4; TRBD1 is a possible D gene (5 bases). The CDR3 loop spans 14 amino acids. The germline V and J ends were trimmed by 1 base and 9 bases, with 13 bases remaining between them. Germline values: CDR1 LNHDA, CDR2 SQIVND (reference sequence). Looking up the rest from reference TRBV19 and TRBJ2-4 gives the full variable domain: DGGITQSPKYLFRKEGQNVTLSCEQNLNHDAMYWYRQDPGQGLRLIYYSQIVNDFQKGDIAEGYSVSREKKESFPLTVTSAQKNPTAFYLCASSIGQSSGIQYFGAGTRLSVL.

The V gene is TRBV7-2, the J gene TRBJ1-1; possibly TRBD1 for D (6 bases). The CDR3 has 15 amino acids. CDR1 and CDR2 from the germline V gene are SGHTA and FQGNSA. V gave up 5 bases and J gave up 1 base, with 14 bases separating them. The DNA of the CDR3 is TGTGCCAGCAGCCTTACCGGGACACCGAACACTGAAGCTTTCTTT. It is translated as CASSLTGTPNTEAFF.

The V gene is TRBV27, the J gene TRBJ1-1; D not certain. The CDR3 is 14 amino acids. Germline V lookup: CDR1 MNHEY, CDR2 SMNVEV (reference sequence). Between the trimmed V and J ends, which lost 5 bases and 1 base, there was a span of 11 bases. CDR3 DNA sequence: TGTGCCAGCAGTATCCGGGTCGCGAACACTGAAGCTTTCTTT. Translation: CASSIRVANTEAFF.

The rearrangement uses TRBV6-1 and TRBJ1-1; possible D gene TRBD1, 6 bases. The CDR3 runs 14 residues. Germline V gene lookup returns CDR1 MNHNS and CDR2 SASEGT. V lost 6 bases to trimming and J lost 0 bases, with 11 bases between them. CDR3 in amino acids: CASSLGAVNTEAFF. CDR3 in DNA: TGTGCCAGCAGCCTGGGGGCAGTGAACACTGAAGCTTTCTTT.

V gene TRBV10-2 combines with J gene TRBJ2-1; D uncertain. The CDR3 contains 11 residues. CDR1 is WSHSY and CDR2 is SAAADI in the germline V gene. V shed 2 bases and J shed 9 bases, with 5 bases lying between them. The CDR3 region is CASSEGPEQFF. DNA for the CDR3: TGCGCCAGCAGTGAGGGGCCTGAGCAGTTCTTC.

This chain links TRBV5-1 with TRBJ2-1; the match to TRBD1 covers 7 bases. Germline CDR1 SGHRS, CDR2 YFSETQ. The trim removed 4 bases at V and 0 bases at J, leaving 4 bases unmatched. The CDR3 has 15 residues. The DNA of the CDR3 is TGCGCCAGCAGCATAGGACAGGACTCCTACAATGAGCAGTTCTTC. Its translation is CASSIGQDSYNEQFF.

The chain is built from TRBV29-1 and TRBJ1-2; 7 bases match TRBD1. This CDR3 has 14 amino acids. Germline CDR1 and CDR2: SQVTM and ANQGSEA. V lost 1 base and J lost 5; bases outside the gene matches: 7. CDR3 region: CSVEAAGRGYGYTF. Here the CDR3 DNA reads TGCAGCGTTGAAGCCGCGGGCAGGGGGTATGGCTACACCTTC.

The chain uses TRBV5-1 and TRBJ1-1, with no clear D. CDR1 SGHRS and CDR2 YFSETQ come from the germline V gene. Trimming removed 2 bases at V and 2 bases at J, with 10 bases between. The CDR3 covers 14 residues. The CDR3 protein is CASSLVPGNTEAFF. The CDR3 nucleotides are TGCGCCAGCAGCTTAGTTCCGGGAAACACTGAAGCTTTCTTT.

The gene calls are TRBV4-1 and TRBJ1-6; 8 positions agree with TRBD1. Germline CDR1 MGHRA, CDR2 YSYEKL. This CDR3 has 19 residues. V gave up 0 bases and J gave up 2 bases; unmatched junction bases: 9. CDR3: CASSQEGRQGITYNSPLHF. In nucleotides, the CDR3 is TGCGCCAGCAGCCAAGAAGGGCGACAGGGGATCACCTATAATTCACCCCTCCACTTT.

This clone has a handful of counts. A read error may account for a junction end that differs from germline. V gene TRBV9 combines with J gene TRBJ1-1; no firm D call. From germline, CDR1 is SGDLS and CDR2 YYNGEE. The CDR3 runs to 15 residues. For the CDR3, the DNA is TGTGCCGGCAGCGTAGTTGCCGGGGTAGGGACTGAAGCTTTCTTT. The encoded protein is CAGSVVAGVGTEAFF.

This chain connects TRBV10-3 to TRBJ2-3; TRBD1 matches at 8 bases. The trim removed 4 bases at V and 2 bases at J, leaving 5 bases unmatched. Germline V CDR1 and CDR2: ENHRY, SYGVKD. This CDR3 region has 15 residues. CDR3 in amino acids: CAISGGTGNTDTQYF. The CDR3 nucleotides read TGTGCCATCAGTGGCGGGACAGGAAACACAGATACGCAGTATTTT.

This chain joins TRBV18 and TRBJ1-4; 8 bases match TRBD1. Germline CDR1 KGHSH, CDR2 LQKENI. The CDR3 consists of 12 residues. V trimming: 1 base; J trimming: 13 bases; junction bases outside the gene matches: 2. CDR3 in amino acids: CASSPQGTGLFF. The CDR3, as DNA: TGTGCCAGCTCACCACAGGGGACAGGACTGTTTTTT.

The chain uses TRBV4-1 and TRBJ1-2; tentative D call: TRBD1 (6 bases). The CDR3 runs to 16 residues. The V end was cut by 4 bases, the J end by 1 base, with 16 bases between. Germline-derived CDR1 and CDR2 are MGHRA and YSYEKL. The CDR3 region is CASSLTDSHINYGYTF. The CDR3 bases are TGCGCCAGCAGCCTCACGGACAGCCACATTAACTATGGCTACACCTTC.